The next 27 T cell receptor beta chains were all read from a single sample in a study of TIL therapy for anti-PD-1-resistant metastatic lung cancer. Time point noted: pre-treatment sample, taken before nivolumab and TIL therapy. The libraries were made with immunoSEQ v3. Data came from immunoSEQ multiplex PCR; TCRdb stores just in-frame clones and leaves some out. The sample consists of about 55,000 clones, around four fifths of them appearing once. The sequencing here drew on blood, taken at baseline. The source of these receptors is a person aged 25-79 years with non-small cell lung cancer.

This chain joins TRBV4-2 and TRBJ2-5; 9 bases align to TRBD1. V lost 3 bases, J lost 4 bases, and 3 bases stayed unmatched. This CDR3 has 14 residues. Germline lookup yields CDR1 LGHNA and CDR2 YNFKEQ. This CDR3 reads CASSQEDRGETQYF. The DNA of the CDR3 is TGTGCCAGCAGCCAGGAGGACAGGGGAGAGACCCAGTACTTC.

Comment on this clone: Other DNA sequences from this sample encode an identical CDR3 as well. DNA for the CDR3: TGTGCCAGCAGCTTGGGAGGGCCTGGAAACACCATATATTTT. Translating gives CASSLGGPGNTIYF. The chain links TRBV5-5 to TRBJ1-3; D is uncertain. Germline V gene lookup returns CDR1 SGHKS and CDR2 YYEKEE (reference sequence). The CDR3 covers 14 residues. The V and J ends lost 0 bases and 2 bases respectively, with 6 bases between them. Combining the CDR3 with reference TRBV5-5 and TRBJ1-3 gives the whole variable domain DAGVTQSPTHLIKTRGQQVTLRCSPISGHKSVSWYQQVLGQGPQFIFQYYEKEERGRGNFPDRFSARQFPNYSSELNVNALLLGDSALYLCASSLGGPGNTIYFGEGSWLTVV.

The chain couples TRBV5-5 to TRBJ2-7; D unclear. The CDR3 runs to 15 residues. The V end lost 5 bases, the J end lost 6 bases, and 21 bases lay between the germline ends. The germline CDR1 and CDR2 sequences are SGHKS and YYEKEE (reference sequence). The CDR3 sequence: CASRSDDRTWVEQYF. The CDR3 DNA is TGTGCCAGCAGAAGCGACGATCGAACGTGGGTCGAGCAGTACTTC.

The chain has TRBV28 and TRBJ1-1; TRBD1 is a possible D gene (5 bases). CDR1 MDHEN and CDR2 SYDVKM come from the germline V gene. The CDR3 sequence is 12 residues long. Trimming pared 6 bases from V and 5 bases from J, leaving 10 bases between. The CDR3 bases are TGTGCCAGCAGCCTCAGGGATACTGAAGCTTTCTTT. Protein sequence: CASSLRDTEAFF.

This clone was detected only a few times. This chain uses TRBV7-9 with TRBJ2-7; no reliable D call. This CDR3 region has 14 residues. Germline V gives CDR1 SEHNR, CDR2 FQNEAQ (reference sequence). The ends were cut back, 1 base at V and 3 bases at J, with 10 bases in the middle. CDR3 coding DNA: TGTGCCAGCAGCTTAGTGGACGCCCACTACGAGCAGTACTTC. Translated: CASSLVDAHYEQYF.

The chain uses TRBV10-2 and TRBJ2-3; TRBD2 aligns across 9 bases. Germline V gives CDR1 WSHSY, CDR2 SAAADI. The CDR3 consists of 15 residues. The V gene end was trimmed by 8 bases and the J gene end by 2 bases; junction bases not matched to a gene: 8. As DNA, the CDR3 is TGCGCCAGCTTTGGCCTAGCGGGACCCACAGATACGCAGTATTTT. This sequence encodes CASFGLAGPTDTQYF.

The chain combines TRBV7-2 with TRBJ2-1; TRBD2 matches 9 bases. The ends lost 1 base at V and 0 bases at J; junction bases unmatched: 4. This CDR3 spans 17 amino acids. Germline V gene data show CDR1 as SGHTA and CDR2 as FQGNSA. The CDR3 sequence: CASSLVLAGGSYNEQFF. CDR3 bases: TGTGCCAGCAGCTTAGTACTAGCGGGTGGCTCCTACAATGAGCAGTTCTTC.

Here the CDR3 DNA reads TGTGCCAGAAGCTGGTCACGGGACGGCGGTAGCAATCAGCCCCAGCATTTT. It codes for CARSWSRDGGSNQPQHF. The J gene is TRBJ1-5, the V gene TRBV5-3, with D possibly being TRBD1 (5 bases). TRBV5-3 is reported as an ORF; its role is uncertain. The V end was cut by 3 bases, the J end by 0 bases, with 16 bases between. The CDR3 covers 17 residues.

CDR3 nucleotide sequence: TGTGCCAGCAGTGAAGCTCGGAATGAGCAGTTCTTC. Translating it yields CASSEARNEQFF. The rearrangement joins TRBV25-1 to TRBJ2-1, with no clear D. CDR1 is MGHDK, CDR2 SYGVNS, per germline. There are 12 residues in the CDR3. V gave up 2 bases and J gave up 7 bases, with 6 bases separating them.

This chain joins TRBV28 and TRBJ2-7; possibly TRBD2 for D (5 bases). Per germline, CDR1 MDHEN and CDR2 SYDVKM. The V end was cut by 8 bases, the J end by 2 bases, with 10 bases between. The length of the CDR3 is 12 residues. Here the CDR3 DNA reads TGTGCCAGCCTTGCGGGCCCCTACGAGCAGTACTTC. Its translation is CASLAGPYEQYF.

V and J are TRBV3-1 (or the pseudogene TRBV3-2) and TRBJ2-7; 10 nucleotides align to TRBD2. V dropped 4 bases and J dropped 4; count of bases not matched to a gene: 4. CDR3 size: 14 residues. The germline gives CDR1 LGHDT, CDR2 YNNKEL (reference sequence). Written as DNA, the CDR3 is TGTGCCAGCAGCCCTTGGACTAGCGGATACGAGCAGTACTTC. Translated, it gives CASSPWTSGYEQYF.

This clone has a handful of counts. The chain employs TRBV10-2 and TRBJ1-2, with TRBD1 matching 7 bases. Looked up from germline, CDR1 is WSHSY and CDR2 is SAAADI. CDR3 length: 17 residues. V lost 5 bases and J lost 0; bases outside the gene matches: 12. For the CDR3, the DNA is TGCGCCAGCAGTACCTCGGACAGGTGGAAAACTAACTATGGCTACACCTTC. It translates to CASSTSDRWKTNYGYTF.

The CDR3 loop reads CASSELEGRANTEAFF. The CDR3 region has the DNA TGCGCCAGCAGTGAGTTAGAGGGGCGAGCGAACACTGAAGCTTTCTTT. V gene TRBV10-1 combines with J gene TRBJ1-1; D perhaps matches TRBD1 (5 bases). The CDR3 has 16 residues. Germline lookup yields CDR1 WNHNN and CDR2 SYGVQD (reference sequence). V shed 1 base and J shed 1 base, with 13 bases lying between them.

The chain links TRBV5-8 to TRBJ2-5; the match to TRBD2 covers 8 bases. Germline CDR1 SGHTS, CDR2 YDEGEE. The CDR3 has 14 residues. V lost 4 bases, J lost 5 bases, and 7 bases stayed unmatched. In DNA, the CDR3 is TGTGCCAGCAGCGTGGGACTAGGTATCGAGACCCAGTACTTC. It codes for CASSVGLGIETQYF.

The chain recombines TRBV5-4 with TRBJ1-2; D possibly corresponds to TRBD1 (5 bases). Trimming removed 4 bases at V and 4 bases at J, with 11 bases between. CDR1 is SGHNT and CDR2 is YYREEE in the germline V gene (reference sequence). The CDR3 sequence is 13 residues long. CDR3: CASSPGLGYGYTF. Here the CDR3 DNA reads TGTGCCAGCAGCCCAGGGTTAGGCTATGGCTACACCTTC.

J is TRBJ1-4 and V is TRBV18; D is possibly TRBD1 (5 bases). The germline V and J ends were trimmed by 1 base and 8 bases, with 14 bases remaining between them. The CDR3 spans 15 residues. Germline V gene sequence: CDR1 KGHSH, CDR2 LQKENI. As DNA, the CDR3 is TGTGCCAGCTCACCACGAGGTCCGCGGGACGAAAAACTGTTTTTT. Translated, it gives CASSPRGPRDEKLFF. Drawing the rest from reference TRBV18 and TRBJ1-4, the complete variable domain is NAGVMQNPRHLVRRRGQEARLRCSPMKGHSHVYWYRQLPEEGLKFMVYLQKENIIDESGMPKERFSAEFPKEGPSILRIQQVVRGDSAAYFCASSPRGPRDEKLFFGSGTQLSVL.

This sequence joins TRBV28 and TRBJ2-5; 10 bases align to TRBD1. Germline values: CDR1 MDHEN, CDR2 SYDVKM. The J segment lost 7 bases and the V segment lost 2 bases, leaving 1 base of the junction unmatched. The CDR3 covers 13 residues. The CDR3 sequence: CASSLRTGGTQYF. CDR3 DNA: TGTGCCAGCAGTTTACGGACAGGGGGGACCCAGTACTTC.

The chain uses TRBV7-3 and TRBJ2-2; D is unclear. Trimming cost V 5 bases and J 4 bases, with 14 bases left between them. Germline V gene lookup returns CDR1 SGHTA and CDR2 FQGTGA. CDR3 length: 15 amino acids. CDR3 nucleotides: TGTGCCAGCAGCCCCACGGTAGTGGGCACCGGGGAGCTGTTTTTT. It is translated as CASSPTVVGTGELFF.

The genes are TRBV28 and TRBJ1-2, with D possibly TRBD1 on 5 matching bases. With 3 bases removed from V and 9 bases from J, the gap between germline ends came to 17 bases. The CDR3 consists of 14 residues. The germline V gene encodes CDR1 MDHEN and CDR2 SYDVKM. The CDR3 sequence: CASSLTVDTWSYTF. The CDR3 nucleotides are TGTGCCAGCAGTTTGACAGTTGATACCTGGAGCTACACCTTC.

This sequence joins TRBV5-1 and TRBJ2-3; unclear D gene. This CDR3 has 14 residues. Germline CDR1 SGHRS, CDR2 YFSETQ. The ends were cut back, 6 bases at V and 4 bases at J, with 15 bases in the middle. The CDR3 sequence is CASILGNEADTQYF. The CDR3 DNA reads TGCGCCAGCATTCTAGGGAATGAAGCAGATACGCAGTATTTT.

This chain connects TRBV5-4 to TRBJ2-2; 10 nucleotides line up with TRBD2. CDR1 SGHNT and CDR2 YYREEE come from the germline V gene (reference sequence). This CDR3 is 16 amino acids long. V trimming: 4 bases; J trimming: 6 bases; junction bases outside the gene matches: 9. CDR3 in amino acids: CASSPAGGLVAGELFF. The CDR3 nucleotides read TGTGCCAGCAGCCCAGCGGGAGGGCTAGTGGCCGGGGAGCTGTTTTTT.

The CDR3 is CASSRTFLAGVGETQYF. CDR3 nucleotides: TGTGCCAGCAGCCGTACCTTTCTAGCGGGGGTGGGAGAGACCCAGTACTTC. This chain uses TRBV3-1 (or the pseudogene TRBV3-2) with TRBJ2-5, with 10 positions matching TRBD2. The CDR3 has 17 amino acids. V shed 4 bases and J 4 bases; nucleotides not matched to a gene: 12. The germline CDR1 and CDR2 sequences are LGHDT and YNNKEL (reference sequence).

This clone appeared a few times. The chain links TRBV6-5 to TRBJ1-5, with 7 nucleotides matching TRBD1. The CDR3 spans 14 residues. CDR1 and CDR2 (germline): MNHEY, SVGAGI. The J segment lost 9 bases and the V segment lost 4 bases, leaving 9 bases of the junction unmatched. The CDR3 region has the DNA TGTGCCAGCAGTTCCGAGGGGGGACAGAGGCCCCAGCATTTT. Protein: CASSSEGGQRPQHF.

The chain employs TRBV28 and TRBJ2-2, with 9 bases fitting TRBD1. CDR3 length: 16 residues. The V gene end was trimmed by 8 bases and the J gene end by 4 bases; junction bases not matched to a gene: 11. The germline V gene encodes CDR1 MDHEN and CDR2 SYDVKM. CDR3 nucleotides: TGTGCCAGCGGAAGTTACGGGACAGGGCCCACCGGGGAGCTGTTTTTT. This gives the protein CASGSYGTGPTGELFF.

This chain joins TRBV7-3 and TRBJ2-7; 14 bases map to TRBD2. Germline CDR1 and CDR2: SGHTA and FQGTGA. After removal of 4 bases from V and 5 bases from J, the junction contained 4 bases not matched to a gene. This CDR3 comprises 15 residues. CDR3 nucleotide sequence: TGTGCCAGCAGCTCAATGGGACTAGCGGGAGACGAGCAGTACTTC. This encodes CASSSMGLAGDEQYF.

This clone was observed a single time. This chain uses TRBV29-1 with TRBJ2-7; TRBD2 agrees at 7 bases. With 4 bases clipped from V and 4 bases from J, the junction kept 7 bases outside the gene matches. Germline V gene lookup returns CDR1 SQVTM and CDR2 ANQGSEA. The CDR3 is 13 amino acids. CDR3 loop: CSVARGVGYEQYF. The CDR3 bases are TGCAGCGTTGCCCGGGGGGTCGGATACGAGCAGTACTTC.

The sample holds a few counts of this clone. This chain connects TRBV2 to TRBJ1-6; TRBD1 matches at 9 bases. Trimming cost V 10 bases and J 5 bases; bases outside gene matches: 6. Germline CDR1 and CDR2: SNHLY and FYNNEI. This CDR3 is built from 14 residues. The CDR3 DNA reads TGTGCCACCCGACAGGGGGTAGATAATTCACCCCTCCACTTT. Protein sequence: CATRQGVDNSPLHF.